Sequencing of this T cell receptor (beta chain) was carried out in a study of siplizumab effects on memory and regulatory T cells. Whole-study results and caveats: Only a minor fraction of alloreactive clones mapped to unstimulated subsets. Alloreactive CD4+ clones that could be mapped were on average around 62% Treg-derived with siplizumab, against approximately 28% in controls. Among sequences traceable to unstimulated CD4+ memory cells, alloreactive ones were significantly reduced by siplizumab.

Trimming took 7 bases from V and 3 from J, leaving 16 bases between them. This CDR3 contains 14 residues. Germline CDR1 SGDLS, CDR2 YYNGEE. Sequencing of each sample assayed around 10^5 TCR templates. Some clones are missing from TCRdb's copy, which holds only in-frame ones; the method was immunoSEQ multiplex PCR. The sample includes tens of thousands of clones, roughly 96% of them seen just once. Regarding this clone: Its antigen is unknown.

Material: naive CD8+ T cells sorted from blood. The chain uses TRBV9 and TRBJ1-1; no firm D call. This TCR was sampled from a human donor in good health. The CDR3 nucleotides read TGTGCCAGCGATCCCCTCGGGGAGCACACTGAAGCTTTCTTT. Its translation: CASDPLGEHTEAFF. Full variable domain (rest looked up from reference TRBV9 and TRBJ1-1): DSGVTQTPKHLITATGQRVTLRCSPRSGDLSVYWYQQSLDQGLQFLIQYYNGEERAKGNILERFSAQQFPDLHSELNLSSLELGDSALYFCASDPLGEHTEAFFGQGTRLTVV.